The entry below gives a single T cell receptor (beta chain) sequence along with its context. Its specificity is unknown. These data belong to a study of radiotherapy plus CTLA-4 blockade in lung cancer. Study context: Across the patients, objective responses occurred in more than 15%, and disease control in over 25%. The study's findings and limits: Expansion in blood of tumor-derived TCR clones was seen after radiotherapy plus ipilimumab.

Only in-frame clones appear in the TCRdb table, and some are missing; sequencing was by immunoSEQ multiplex PCR. The sample records 100,000 to 150,000 clones, 85% to 90% being singletons. In chemo-refractory metastatic non-small-cell lung cancer, patients got ipilimumab CTLA-4 blockade together with focal radiation. The receptor was derived from a human donor with non-small cell lung cancer that progressed on radiotherapy plus ipilimumab. The specimen was peripheral blood, collected from a patient treated with radiotherapy plus ipilimumab.

The CDR3: CASSPGGAAYHEQYF. The CDR3 nucleotides read TGTGCCAGCAGCCCAGGGGGGGCCGCTTATCACGAGCAGTACTTC. J is TRBJ2-7 and V is TRBV28; D tentatively fits TRBD1 or TRBD2 (7 bases each). CDR3 length equals 15 residues. Germline-derived CDR1 and CDR2 are MDHEN and SYDVKM. The V end lost 6 bases, the J end lost 5 bases, and 20 bases lay between the germline ends.